The entry below describes one T cell receptor (beta chain). The antigen is not known. This sample is drawn from a study of cytomegalovirus exposure and HLA in healthy donors. Study-wide background: An analysis done earlier identified about 120 million unique TCR beta sequences from roughly 190 million T cells.

Amplification used 60 Vbeta primers and 13 Jbeta primers. The repertoire was sequenced with immunoSEQ multiplex PCR; TCRdb's copy has only in-frame clones and lacks some. This table has over 120,000 clones, just under 85% appearing once. The study's findings and limits: Reports credit the classifier with highly specific, highly sensitive diagnosis of cytomegalovirus status. The study recorded 164 TCR beta chains that were cytomegalovirus-associated.

The sequenced sample was PBMCs. The receptor was derived from a man aged 25-40 years in good health and CMV-seropositive.

CDR3 DNA: TGTGCCAGCAAGGGTATAGGCCCAGCGGCCACTGAAGCTTTCTTT. Amino acids: CASKGIGPAATEAFF. The V gene is TRBV2, the J gene TRBJ1-1, with D uncertain. Between the trimmed V and J ends, which lost 7 bases and 4 bases, there was a span of 19 bases. This CDR3 spans 15 amino acids. Germline V lookup: CDR1 SNHLY, CDR2 FYNNEI.